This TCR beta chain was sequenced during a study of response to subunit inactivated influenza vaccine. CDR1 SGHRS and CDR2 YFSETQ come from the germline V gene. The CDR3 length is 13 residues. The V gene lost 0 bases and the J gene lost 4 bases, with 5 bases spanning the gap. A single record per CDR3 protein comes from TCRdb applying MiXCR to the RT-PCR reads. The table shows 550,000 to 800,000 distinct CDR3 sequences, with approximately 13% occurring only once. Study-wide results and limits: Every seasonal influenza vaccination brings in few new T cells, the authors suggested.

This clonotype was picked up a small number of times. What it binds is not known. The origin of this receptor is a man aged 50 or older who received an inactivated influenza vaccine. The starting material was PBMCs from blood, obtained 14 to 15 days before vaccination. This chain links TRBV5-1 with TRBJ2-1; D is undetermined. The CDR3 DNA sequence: TGCGCCAGCAGCTTGGGTTATTACAATGAGCAGTTCTTC. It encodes CASSLGYYNEQFF.